These 2 T cell receptor beta chains originate from one sample sequenced in a study of blood T cell repertoires in COVID-19. Sequencing used immunoSEQ multiplex PCR; TCRdb keeps in-frame clones, though not all of them. The sample consists of about 160,000 clones, about 88% of them appearing once. The sample consisted of peripheral blood. The receptors derive from a man in his forties with acute or convalescent COVID-19.

The rearrangement links TRBV2 to TRBJ2-5; 8 bases align to TRBD1. The germline gives CDR1 SNHLY, CDR2 FYNNEI. This CDR3 contains 15 residues. The V and J ends lost 4 bases and 4 bases, in that order; junction bases with no gene match: 8. The CDR3 is CASSVGQGMRETQYF. CDR3 DNA sequence: TGTGCCAGCAGTGTTGGACAGGGTATGCGAGAGACCCAGTACTTC.

The chain recombines TRBV7-9 with TRBJ1-5; TRBD1 matches 9 bases. The CDR3 covers 14 residues. The V segment lost 4 bases and the J segment 6 bases; nucleotides outside the gene matches: 4. Germline CDR1 SEHNR, CDR2 FQNEAQ (reference sequence). As DNA, the CDR3 is TGTGCCAGCAGCTCCTCGACAGGGGGTCAGCCCCAGCATTTT. Amino acids: CASSSSTGGQPQHF.